This TCR beta chain was profiled in a study of siplizumab effects on memory and regulatory T cells. Study-level findings and limits: Siplizumab produced a significant reduction in alloreactive sequences that were traceable to unstimulated CD4+ memory cells. Naive T cells appeared more diverse than memory cells and seemed to be major alloresponse contributors. Siplizumab gave mappable alloreactive CD4+ clones an average Treg-derived fraction of about 70%, against around 30% in controls.

The repertoire was sequenced with immunoSEQ multiplex PCR; TCRdb's copy has only in-frame clones and lacks some. The table includes roughly 56,000 clones, more than 85% detected once. There are 11 residues in the CDR3. V lost 5 bases and J 5 bases, leaving 6 bases between the germline ends. Per germline, CDR1 MNHEY and CDR2 SMNVEV (reference sequence). This clone was detected a few times. Its matching antigen is unknown. This TCR came from a human donor in good health. This chain uses TRBV27 with TRBJ1-2, with D possibly being TRBD1 (5 bases). Source material: CD8+ T cells sorted from blood. The DNA for the CDR3 is TGTGCCAGCAGTGAGGGGTATGGCTACACCTTC. Protein: CASSEGYGYTF.